This T cell receptor beta chain was sequenced during a study of T-cell reconstitution after alpha-beta-depleted transplantation in children. Unique molecular identifiers featured in how the TCRbeta library was prepared. TCRdb recomputed calls from the PCR reads with MiXCR, one row per CDR3 protein. The sample shows 90,000 to 120,000 distinct CDR3 sequences, about 6.4% of them seen only once. Study-level points and caveats: Some patients showed high day-60 TCRbeta diversity, which derived from surviving recipient T cells and thymic progenitors. Expanded graft clones numbering several hundred reportedly gave rise to alpha-beta T cells about two months after transplant.

J gave up 1 base and V 8 bases, and 6 bases lay outside the gene matches. CDR3 size: 14 residues. Germline CDR1 and CDR2: SGHVS and FQNEAQ. At least ten counts were recorded for this clonotype. Its specificity is not known. The sample consisted of PBMCs, mostly from graft donor cells, taken 360 days after TCRalphabeta/CD19-depleted stem cell transplant. The receptor's source is a male patient aged 2 to 9 who had a stem cell transplant for acute lymphoblastic leukemia, so the T cells may come from the graft donor. The chain recombines TRBV7-8 with TRBJ2-3; 7 nucleotides match TRBD2. CDR3 loop: CASGGGRRTDTQYF. The CDR3 nucleotides are TGTGCCAGCGGGGGGGGACGCCGCACAGATACGCAGTATTTT.